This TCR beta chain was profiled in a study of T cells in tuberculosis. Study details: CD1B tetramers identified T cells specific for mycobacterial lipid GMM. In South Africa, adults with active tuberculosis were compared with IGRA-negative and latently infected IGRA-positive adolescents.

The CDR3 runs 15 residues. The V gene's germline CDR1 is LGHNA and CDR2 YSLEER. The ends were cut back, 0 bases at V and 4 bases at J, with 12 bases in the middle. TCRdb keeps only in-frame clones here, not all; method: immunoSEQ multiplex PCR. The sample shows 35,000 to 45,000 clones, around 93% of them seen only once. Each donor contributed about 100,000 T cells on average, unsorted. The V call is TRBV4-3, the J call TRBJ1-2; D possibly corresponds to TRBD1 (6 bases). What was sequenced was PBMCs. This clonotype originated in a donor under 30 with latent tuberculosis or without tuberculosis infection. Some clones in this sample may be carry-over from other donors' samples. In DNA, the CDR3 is TGCGCCAGCAGCCAAGATCAGGGGCTTAGCTATGGCTACACCTTC. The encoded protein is CASSQDQGLSYGYTF.